This TCR beta chain emerged from a study of CD8 T cells in Susac syndrome (dated by TCRdb to 2018 to 2020). About the study as a whole: Whether CD8+ T cell activation and differentiation in Susac syndrome was antigen driven was tested using repertoire sequencing. Beyond this particular receptor, the publication reports: The study acknowledged that relatively few individuals were included in the TCR sequencing and HLA analysis.

As to this clonotype: What this receptor recognizes is not known. No quality values exist for individual bases; no much larger clone is one base distant.

Peripheral blood CD8+ and CD4+ T cells from healthy donors, Susac syndrome patients and multiple sclerosis patients were profiled by high-throughput TCR beta sequencing. The multiple sclerosis controls were treatment-naive patients who had stable or active relapsing-remitting disease and met the revised McDonald criteria. Bulk CD8+ and CD4+ T cells were purified by magnetic negative isolation, whereas CD8+ TEMRA cells were enriched by FACS. Blood was collected in EDTA tubes and processed within 24 hours, with PBMCs isolated through density gradient centrifugation. PBMCs destined for TCR sequencing were cryopreserved in liquid nitrogen and later thawed in a 37 °C water bath. Purity of sorted or isolated CD4+, CD8+ and CD8+ TEMRA cells was at least 90%. RNA was extracted using the RNeasy kit, and 0.5 to 1 microgram was reverse transcribed with random hexamers. The immunoSEQ multiplex PCR assay, which covers 54 Vbeta and 13 Jbeta segments, was used to amplify TCR beta CDR3 regions. Bias from PCR amplification was corrected by using a synthetic template baseline for primer optimization and for computational correction. The original pipeline was this. Reads were assigned to V, D and J genes according to IMGT and analyzed in immunoSEQ Analyzer, with only productive sequences retained. To calculate clonality, Shannon entropy was normalized by log2 of the number of productive unique sequences and then subtracted from one. Public and private clones were assessed among the 100 most prevalent clones of each patient and control. Clones were defined as Susac-specific if absent from the healthy and MS cohorts, from some 1,000 published viral clones and from other ImmuneACCESS disease sequences. TCRdb took the public reads, trimmed them with fastp at Q25, ran MiXCR for clone calling and kept in-frame beta chains. Each entry is one CDR3 protein sequence, shown with its most common DNA and genes. The V and J calls were determined by TCRdb, not by the authors. Counted in this sample were around 180,000 distinct CDR3 sequences; 95% of them appeared once. The ten most abundant clones make up roughly 0.095% of the sample.

The CDR3, cysteine through phenylalanine, is 18 amino acids long. The retained sequence is limited to the CDR3, 54 bases, with the frame set at the first base. The germline V gene provides CDR1 MNHEY and CDR2 SVGEGT. V loses 7 bases, J loses 0 bases, and the germline ends lie 22 bases apart. The chain is encoded by TRBV6-2 or TRBV6-3 joined to TRBJ1-5; the D segment cannot be called with confidence. Material for sequencing was CD4+ T cells from PBMCs. The sequence came from a human donor with multiple sclerosis. Here is the DNA: TGTGCCAGCAAGAAGGGCGCAGGCGGCGGGTTTAGCAATCAGCCCCAGCATTTT. Protein translation: CASKKGAGGGFSNQPQHF.